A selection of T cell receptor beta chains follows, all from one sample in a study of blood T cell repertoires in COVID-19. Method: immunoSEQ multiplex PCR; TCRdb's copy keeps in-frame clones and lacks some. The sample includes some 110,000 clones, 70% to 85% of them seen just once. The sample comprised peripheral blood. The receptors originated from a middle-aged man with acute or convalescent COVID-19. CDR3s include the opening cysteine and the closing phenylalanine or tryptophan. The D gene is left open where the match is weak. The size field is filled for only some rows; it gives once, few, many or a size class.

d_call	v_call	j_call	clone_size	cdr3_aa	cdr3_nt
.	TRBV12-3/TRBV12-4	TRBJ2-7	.	CASSSDRINEQYF	TGTGCCAGCAGTTCGGACAGAATCAACGAGCAGTACTTC
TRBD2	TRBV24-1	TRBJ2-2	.	CATSDQESGRYTGELFF	TGTGCCACCAGTGATCAGGAGAGCGGGAGGTACACCGGGGAGCTGTTTTTT
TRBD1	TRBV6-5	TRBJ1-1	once	CASSHRGGTEAFF	TGTGCCAGCAGTCACAGGGGAGGCACTGAAGCTTTCTTT
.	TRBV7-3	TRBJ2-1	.	CASSYENTDNEQFF	TGTGCCAGCAGCTACGAAAACACAGACAATGAGCAGTTCTTC
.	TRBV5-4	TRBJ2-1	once	CASSPEVAISYNEQFF	TGTGCCAGCAGCCCCGAGGTGGCGATCTCCTACAATGAGCAGTTCTTC
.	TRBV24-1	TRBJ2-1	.	CATRQQNEQFF	TGTGCCACCAGACAGCAGAATGAGCAGTTCTTC
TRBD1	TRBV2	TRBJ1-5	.	CASSQRRGQRGQPQHF	TGTGCCAGCAGTCAAAGGAGGGGGCAAAGGGGACAGCCCCAGCATTTT
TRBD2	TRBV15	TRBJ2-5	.	CATSPETSGGEETQYF	TGTGCCACCAGTCCCGAGACTAGCGGGGGGGAAGAGACCCAGTACTTC
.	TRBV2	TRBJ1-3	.	CASSPSSARNTIYF	TGTGCCAGCAGCCCCTCGTCTGCGCGAAACACCATATATTTT
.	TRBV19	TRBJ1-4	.	CASSNPGLNEKLFF	TGTGCCAGTAGTAATCCGGGTCTTAATGAAAAACTGTTTTTT
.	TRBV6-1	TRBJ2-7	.	CASSENRQVAYEQYF	TGTGCCAGCAGTGAAAATCGGCAGGTAGCCTACGAGCAGTACTTC
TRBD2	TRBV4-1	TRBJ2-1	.	CASSPDLGEGNEQFF	TGCGCCAGCAGCCCCGATTTAGGGGAGGGGAATGAGCAGTTCTTC
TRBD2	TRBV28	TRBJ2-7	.	CASSSTGTSSYEQYF	TGTGCCAGCAGTTCCACCGGGACTAGCAGCTACGAGCAGTACTTC
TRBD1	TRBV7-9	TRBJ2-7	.	CASSPQTGDYEQYF	TGTGCCAGCAGCCCCCAAACAGGGGACTACGAGCAGTACTTC
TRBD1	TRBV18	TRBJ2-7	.	CASSTSGTGTSYEQYF	TGTGCCAGCTCAACTTCCGGGACAGGGACCTCCTACGAGCAGTACTTC
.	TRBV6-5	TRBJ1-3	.	CASSYSVQPQNTIYF	TGTGCCAGCAGTTACTCGGTACAGCCGCAGAACACCATATATTTT
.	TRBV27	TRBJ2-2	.	CASSSPGGSAGELFF	TGTGCCAGCAGTTCGCCAGGAGGGTCAGCCGGGGAGCTGTTTTTT